This TCR beta chain was captured in a study of T cell responses to AZD1222 COVID-19 vaccine. Some clones are missing from TCRdb's copy, which holds only in-frame ones; the method was immunoSEQ multiplex PCR. The data hold approximately 140,000 clones, with approximately 91% observed a single time. Of note for this clone: Its specificity is not known.

The CDR3 contains 17 residues. Germline assignment: CDR1 SEHNR and CDR2 FQNEAQ (reference sequence). Between the trimmed V and J ends, which lost 5 bases and 6 bases, there was a span of 20 bases. Findings of the study overall: There were repertoire samples only from the period after the peak T cell response. Reportedly, nearly half of unique spike TCRs recognized epitopes outside B.1.351/B.1.1.7 mutations.

This clonotype was obtained from an adult who received the AZD1222 COVID-19 vaccine. The chain uses TRBV7-9 and TRBJ1-6; tentative D call: TRBD1 (6 bases). The input for sequencing was peripheral blood, taken 28 days after the second AZD1222 dose. CDR3 sequence reads: CASSPTGRKGVNSPLHF. CDR3 in DNA: TGTGCCAGCAGCCCAACGGGGAGAAAGGGGGTTAATTCACCCCTCCACTTT.